A selection of T cell receptor beta chains follows, all from one sample in a study of glioma-infiltrating T cells. One entry per CDR3 protein results from TCRdb running MiXCR on the multiplex PCR reads. The data show some 17,000 distinct CDR3 sequences, roughly 60% seen once. Source material: glioma tissue, nonneoplastic brain tissue, or PBMCs (not recorded which). These receptors were taken from a human donor with low-grade glioma or glioblastoma, undergoing nonglioma brain surgery, or in good health (not recorded which). Both conserved end residues are part of each CDR3. The D gene is left open where the match is weak. Clone size, where shown, is once, few, many, or a class for clones that have expanded.

>TRBD1|TRBJ1-6|few|TRBV19
TGTGCCAGTAGTATTCGCCCGGACAGGGGGACGGTATCACCCCTCCACTTT
CASSIRPDRGTVSPLHF
>-|TRBJ1-1|-|TRBV6-1
TGTGCCAGCACCCAAGAGACAGAGAACACTGAAGCTTTCTTT
CASTQETENTEAFF
>-|TRBJ1-1|-|TRBV20-1
TGCAGTGACGCTTCCAGGTTCACTGAAGCTTTCTTT
CSDASRFTEAFF
>TRBD2|TRBJ2-7|-|TRBV27
TGTGCCAGCAGGCCCCTACTAGCGGGAGCGAAAGAGCAGTACTTC
CASRPLLAGAKEQYF
>TRBD2|TRBJ2-5|-|TRBV6-5
TGTGCCAGCAGTTACTCGGGGGGAGGGTCTGAGACCCAGTACTTC
CASSYSGGGSETQYF
>TRBD2|TRBJ2-1|-|TRBV6-2/TRBV6-3
TGTGCCAGCAGTTGGTTAGCGGGTGAGGCTAGGGATGAGCAGTTCTTC
CASSWLAGEARDEQFF
>-|TRBJ1-5|-|TRBV25-1
TGTGCCAGCAGTGAATGGTGGGCCGGTCAGCCCCAGCATTTT
CASSEWWAGQPQHF
>-|TRBJ1-2|many|TRBV4-3
TGCGCCAGCAGCCAAGATTATTCATTGGGCTACACCTTC
CASSQDYSLGYTF
>TRBD2|TRBJ2-3|-|TRBV20-1
TGCAGTGCTAGAGATCGTACTAGCGGGAGCCCTACGCAGTATTTT
CSARDRTSGSPTQYF
>-|TRBJ1-3|-|TRBV7-2
TGTGTAAGCAGACGGACGGAAGTCTCTGGAAACACCATATATTTT
CVSRRTEVSGNTIYF
>TRBD1|TRBJ2-3|-|TRBV28
TGTGCCAGCATCTCTGGACAGGGCACAGATACGCAGTATTTT
CASISGQGTDTQYF
>TRBD2|TRBJ2-7|-|TRBV6-2/TRBV6-3
TGTGCCAGCAGTCACTCGTCCTCCGGGGGGTACGAGCAGTACTTC
CASSHSSSGGYEQYF
>-|TRBJ1-3|-|TRBV15
TGTGCCACCAGCAGAGGCAATCCGCGGGACGCCATATACTTT
CATSRGNPRDAIYF
>-|TRBJ2-7|-|TRBV6-6
TGTGCCAGCAGTTACTCGAAGTACGAGCAGTACTTC
CASSYSKYEQYF